This T cell receptor beta chain was sequenced in a study of T cell responses to AZD1222 COVID-19 vaccine. Repertoires were generated with immunoSEQ multiplex PCR, while TCRdb's copy carries only in-frame clones and drops some. Among under 95,000 clones listed, roughly 89% were seen once. Findings and limits, study-wide: The repertoires were collected only after the peak T cell response. Across spike, vaccine-associated CD4 TCRs were found, dominant at 160-218 and 743-854. White British people made up most donors, females outnumbered males, and clonal diversity was possibly underestimated.

This clone was observed once. Its target is not known. Germline CDR1 SGHNT, CDR2 YYREEE (reference sequence). The V end was cut by 4 bases, the J end by 2 bases, with 21 bases between. The CDR3 extends over 17 amino acids. The rearrangement links TRBV5-4 to TRBJ2-5; D may be TRBD1 or TRBD2 (6 bases each). The sequence came from an adult in good health. The sequenced sample was peripheral blood, obtained on day 0 of AZD1222 vaccination. CDR3 residues: CASSPKLGGSRQETQYF. The CDR3, as DNA: TGTGCCAGCAGCCCCAAATTGGGGGGCTCACGGCAAGAGACCCAGTACTTC.